What follows is one T cell receptor (beta chain) and its context. Its target antigen remains unknown. No much larger clonotype is one base removed from it; base qualities were not supplied. Looking up the germline V gene yields CDR1 ENHRY and CDR2 SYGVKD. From cysteine to phenylalanine, the CDR3 is 16 amino acids long. The kept DNA is CDR3 alone, 48 bases in frame from the first base. Trimming removed 3 bases from V and 3 bases from J; the gene matches leave 8 bases unexplained. This sample is drawn from a study of blood T cell repertoires in COVID-19 (dated by TCRdb to 2020 to 2022). Notes on the research overall: Samples from collaborators originated in the United States, Italy and Spain and spanned both the acute and convalescent phases of COVID-19. The material from the prospective study consisted of cDNA or gDNA derived from T cells, B-cell-depleted T cells, or PBMCs. Deeply sampled blood TCRbeta repertoires from subjects exposed to, actively infected with, or recovered from COVID-19 were included in the dataset. A freely available public database, intended as a resource for researchers studying the immune response to SARS-CoV-2, is where the repertoires were released. The samples were drawn from the first 160 participants of the ongoing ImmuneRACE study and from 1,200 or so subjects provided by 6 global collaborators. Sample metadata almost always included a de-identified subject ID, COVID-19 status, age in years and sex. HLA class I and class II types, where available, came from metadata supplied by the sample provider rather than from assay-based typing. Summary of the overall study and its limitations: Clinical and demographic metadata were provided uncurated, with the amount varying by source and participant.

TCRbeta CDR3 regions were amplified from genomic DNA by means of the immunoSEQ Assay, a bias-controlled multiplex PCR. On the study's bioinformatics: Within the assay, amplification of reference gene primers was used to estimate how many nucleated cells each sample contained. To quantify the absolute abundance of each unique TCRbeta CDR3 rearrangement, sequence reads were collapsed and filtered. For each sample, productive Simpson clonality was calculated by taking the square root of Simpson's diversity index across productive rearrangements. TCRdb holds this immuneACCESS table with in-frame rearrangements only. Some clones are missing; in checked studies, unresolved V genes explain under half, and the rest has no known cause. For V, J and clone size, that table is used; D and trimming come from the DNA. This sample has 150,000 to 200,000 clones in its table, and more than 75% of those were observed once. Of the sample, approximately 13% falls within the top ten clones.

One collaborating source in Seattle enrolled patients while the patients were actively infected and followed the patients over time throughout the course of disease. Each collaborating institution followed its own protocols to collect whole blood in K2EDTA tubes. For TCRbeta analysis, collaborators shipped samples in one of three forms: frozen whole blood, isolated PBMCs, or DNA extracted from either of those sample types. This receptor chain uses TRBV10-3 and TRBJ2-3, with 8 bases aligning to TRBD1. Sequenced material: peripheral blood. The clonotype was recovered from a woman in her sixties or seventies with COVID-19, enrolled during active disease. The DNA is TGTGCCATCAGTGAAGGGACAGGCTTCTGGACAGATACGCAGTATTTT. This yields the protein CAISEGTGFWTDTQYF.